Each of the 25 T cell receptor beta chains below was sequenced from the same sample in a study of technical replicates of blood from a handful of donors. Assay: immunoSEQ multiplex PCR; the TCRdb copy retains only in-frame clones and omits some. The data show about 82,000 clones, with less than 95% seen just once and under 0.3% held by the top ten. Sequencing was done on a sample of T cells isolated from PBMCs. These receptors were collected from a human donor in good health.

The chain combines TRBV5-4 with TRBJ1-1, with 11 bases matching TRBD1. This CDR3 spans 15 amino acids. Germline CDR1 SGHNT, CDR2 YYREEE (reference sequence). Trimming cost V 3 bases and J 2 bases; bases outside gene matches: 3. This chain's CDR3 is CASSSGTGGNTEAFF. The CDR3 DNA follows: TGTGCCAGCAGCTCCGGGACAGGGGGTAACACTGAAGCTTTCTTT.

V usage is TRBV4-1 and J usage is TRBJ2-6; D not certain. Germline values: CDR1 MGHRA, CDR2 YSYEKL. The CDR3 totals 15 residues. The V end was cut by 3 bases, the J end by 3 bases, with 9 bases between. The CDR3 reads CASSQRLGGANVLTF. The CDR3 nucleotides read TGCGCCAGCAGCCAGAGACTCGGTGGGGCCAACGTCCTGACTTTC.

Comments on this clone: Compared with germline, one end of the junction differs, possibly owing to a read error. The rearrangement links TRBV28 to TRBJ2-3; 9 nucleotides align to TRBD1. This CDR3 comprises 18 residues. Germline V gives CDR1 MDHEN, CDR2 SYDVKM. In DNA, the CDR3 is TGTGCCAGCAGTTTGACAGGGGGTAGCGGTAGTCCCACAGCTACGCAGTATTTT. It specifies CASSLTGGSGSPTATQYF.

V usage is TRBV6-1 and J usage is TRBJ1-5, with D perhaps TRBD1 (5 bases). The CDR3 has 13 amino acids. Trimming removed 11 bases at V and 4 bases at J, with 15 bases between. The germline V gene has CDR1 MNHNS and CDR2 SASEGT. The chain's CDR3 is CAGAGDVNQPQHF. The CDR3 region has the DNA TGTGCCGGAGCGGGGGACGTAAATCAGCCCCAGCATTTT.

The chain links TRBV10-3 to TRBJ2-7; 9 positions match TRBD2. V was pared by 0 bases and J by 5 bases, with 8 bases of the junction left unmatched. The CDR3 length is 16 residues. Per the germline V gene, CDR1 is ENHRY and CDR2 is SYGVKD. CDR3 loop: CAISESSSGGLNEQYF. CDR3 DNA: TGTGCCATCAGTGAGTCGAGCAGCGGGGGGTTAAACGAGCAGTACTTC.

The V gene is TRBV5-6, the J gene TRBJ2-1, with 8 positions matching TRBD2. Germline CDR1 is SGHDT and CDR2 is YYEEEE. This CDR3 spans 16 amino acids. V shed 3 bases and J 8 bases; nucleotides not matched to a gene: 13. The chain's CDR3 is CASSWAWGSGKDEQFF. The CDR3 DNA sequence: TGTGCCAGCAGCTGGGCCTGGGGTAGCGGGAAGGATGAGCAGTTCTTC.

The CDR3 region has the DNA TGTGCCAGCAGTGAAAGGCCCTGGGACAGAAGTCGAAAAGAGACCCAGTACTTC. It yields the protein CASSERPWDRSRKETQYF. This chain connects TRBV2 to TRBJ2-5; 7 nucleotides match TRBD1. CDR3 length: 18 amino acids. Per the germline V gene, CDR1 is SNHLY and CDR2 is FYNNEI. Trimming at V came to 2 bases and at J to 3 bases, leaving 15 bases not matched to a gene. Based on the CDR3 plus reference TRBV2 and TRBJ2-5, the full variable domain is EPEVTQTPSHQVTQMGQEVILRCVPISNHLYFYWYRQILGQKVEFLVSFYNNEISEKSEIFDDQFSVERPDGSNFTLKIRSTKLEDSAMYFCASSERPWDRSRKETQYFGPGTRLLVL.

V is TRBV30 and J is TRBJ2-1; no clear D. Germline V gives CDR1 GTSNPN, CDR2 SVGIG (reference sequence). V shed 2 bases and J shed 0 bases, with 5 bases lying between them. This CDR3 contains 13 residues. In DNA form, the CDR3 reads TGTGCCTGGAGTTTGAGCTCCTACAATGAGCAGTTCTTC. Encoded protein: CAWSLSSYNEQFF.

This rearrangement joins TRBV11-3 to TRBJ2-1, with D possibly being TRBD2 (7 bases). The V gene's germline CDR1 is SGHNT and CDR2 YENEEA. CDR3 length: 17 amino acids. The V gene lost 5 bases and the J gene lost 4 bases, with 21 bases spanning the gap. CDR3 sequence: CASSDDRLAEPYNEQFF. The CDR3, as DNA: TGTGCCAGCAGCGATGACAGGCTAGCGGAGCCTTACAATGAGCAGTTCTTC.

The chain links TRBV28 to TRBJ1-3; unclear D gene. Trimming stripped 5 bases from V and 0 bases from J, with 5 bases between. Looked up from germline, CDR1 is MDHEN and CDR2 is SYDVKM. This CDR3 is built from 13 residues. The CDR3 coding sequence is TGTGCCAGCAGTCTCGGCTCTGGAAACACCATATATTTT. As protein: CASSLGSGNTIYF.

The genes are TRBV15 and TRBJ1-4; 8 bases match TRBD1. Germline assignment: CDR1 LNHNV and CDR2 YYDKDF (reference sequence). V was pared by 3 bases and J by 4 bases, with 7 bases of the junction left unmatched. This CDR3 has 16 residues. The CDR3 is CATSRVQGAGNEKLFF. Here the CDR3 DNA reads TGTGCCACCAGCAGGGTCCAGGGGGCTGGTAATGAAAAACTGTTTTTT.

This chain joins TRBV2 and TRBJ1-5; tentative D call: TRBD1 (6 bases). CDR1 and CDR2 (germline): SNHLY, FYNNEI. The V end lost 7 bases, the J end lost 3 bases, and 13 bases lay between the germline ends. This CDR3 comprises 14 residues. The chain's CDR3 is CASIAGQNNQPQHF. DNA of the CDR3: TGTGCCAGCATAGCGGGACAAAACAATCAGCCCCAGCATTTT.

The chain carries TRBV11-3 and TRBJ1-1; D perhaps matches TRBD1 (5 bases). Between the trimmed V and J ends, which lost 5 bases and 3 bases, there was a span of 19 bases. The CDR3 length is 16 residues. CDR1 and CDR2 (germline): SGHNT, YENEEA. CDR3 sequence reads: CASSPLRGGTDTEAFF. CDR3 nucleotide sequence: TGTGCCAGCAGCCCCCTAAGGGGAGGGACCGACACTGAAGCTTTCTTT.

The chain links TRBV6-5 to TRBJ1-6; 7 nucleotides match TRBD1. This CDR3 region has 15 residues. V trimming: 8 bases; J trimming: 9 bases; junction bases outside the gene matches: 13. In germline, CDR1 is MNHEY, CDR2 SVGAGI. The CDR3, as DNA: TGTGCCAGCGGCCGTTCAGGGGGGTTTCGTTCACCCCTCCACTTT. Translating gives CASGRSGGFRSPLHF.

The chain has TRBV5-4 and TRBJ2-3; the D gene is possibly TRBD1 (6 bases). Trimming removed 0 bases from V and 4 bases from J, with 12 bases in between. The CDR3 loop spans 15 amino acids. Germline CDR1 SGHNT, CDR2 YYREEE (reference sequence). The CDR3 region has the DNA TGTGCCAGCAGCTTGGTGGGGGCCTCGGCAGATACGCAGTATTTT. As protein: CASSLVGASADTQYF.

The J gene is TRBJ2-1, the V gene TRBV28; TRBD2 matches at 7 bases. J gave up 7 bases and V 6 bases, and 15 bases lay outside the gene matches. The CDR3 is 16 residues long. In germline, CDR1 is MDHEN, CDR2 SYDVKM. The DNA for the CDR3 is TGTGCCAGCAGCGTGAGCCTTTCTGGGGGGGTTAATGAGCAGTTCTTC. Encoded protein: CASSVSLSGGVNEQFF. Together with reference TRBV28 and TRBJ2-1, the CDR3 gives the full variable domain: DVKVTQSSRYLVKRTGEKVFLECVQDMDHENMFWYRQDPGLGLRLIYFSYDVKMKEKGDIPEGYSVSREKKERFSLILESASTNQTSMYLCASSVSLSGGVNEQFFGPGTRLTVL.

In this sample, this clone turned up a few times. The gene calls are TRBV11-3 and TRBJ1-1; D might be TRBD1 (5 bases). CDR3 length: 18 residues. CDR1 and CDR2 (germline): SGHNT, YENEEA. V lost 4 bases to trimming and J lost 0 bases, with 21 bases between them. The CDR3 sequence is CASSSRGPHRRMNTEAFF. CDR3 nucleotide sequence: TGTGCCAGCAGCTCCCGAGGCCCCCACAGGCGAATGAACACTGAAGCTTTCTTT.

V usage is TRBV2 and J usage is TRBJ1-5; 8 nucleotides match TRBD1. V shed 5 bases and J 6 bases; nucleotides not matched to a gene: 9. The CDR3 runs 15 residues. Germline CDR1 reads SNHLY; CDR2 reads FYNNEI. Here the CDR3 reads CASSPPRQGTQPQHF. The DNA of the CDR3 is TGTGCCAGCAGTCCTCCGCGACAGGGGACTCAGCCCCAGCATTTT.

This chain links TRBV6-1 with TRBJ1-5, with a possible D match to TRBD1 (5 bases). The CDR3 length is 14 residues. The germline V gene encodes CDR1 MNHNS and CDR2 SASEGT. V shed 8 bases and J shed 1 base, with 12 bases lying between them. CDR3 sequence (DNA): TGTGCCAGCTCAACAGGTCAAAGCAATCAGCCCCAGCATTTT. It yields the protein CASSTGQSNQPQHF.

The chain has TRBV2 and TRBJ1-6; the D gene is possibly TRBD1 (6 bases). Germline V gene sequence: CDR1 SNHLY, CDR2 FYNNEI. Trimming shortened V by 3 bases and J by 7 bases, and 13 bases separated the two germline ends. The CDR3 spans 15 residues. The CDR3 sequence: CASSETGSGNSPLHF. The CDR3 DNA follows: TGTGCCAGCAGTGAGACAGGCTCCGGGAATTCACCCCTCCACTTT.

J is TRBJ2-1 and V is TRBV29-1; TRBD1 aligns across 7 bases. The trim removed 6 bases at V and 7 bases at J, leaving 9 bases unmatched. This CDR3 spans 13 amino acids. In germline, CDR1 is SQVTM, CDR2 ANQGSEA. CDR3 sequence: CSVPRDSSNEQFF. DNA of the CDR3: TGCAGCGTACCCCGGGACAGCTCGAATGAGCAGTTCTTC.

The V and J genes are TRBV6-5 and TRBJ1-1; no reliable D call. Trimming took 6 bases from V and 1 from J, leaving 9 bases between them. Looked up from germline, CDR1 is MNHEY and CDR2 is SVGAGI. The CDR3 is 13 residues long. CDR3: CASSNIQNTEAFF. The CDR3 DNA reads as TGTGCCAGCAGCAATATACAGAACACTGAAGCTTTCTTT.

This sequence joins TRBV28 and TRBJ1-4; D is possibly TRBD1 (5 bases). The germline gives CDR1 MDHEN, CDR2 SYDVKM. Trimming left V 5 bases short and J 8 bases short, with 15 bases between. The CDR3 is 14 residues long. The CDR3 spells CASSPAGGGEKLFF. The CDR3 DNA reads as TGTGCCAGCAGTCCGGCTGGGGGAGGAGAAAAACTGTTTTTT.

A single count supports this clone. The chain links TRBV5-6 to TRBJ2-3, with unresolved D. V lost 7 bases and J 5 bases, leaving 17 bases between the germline ends. The CDR3 contains 14 residues. CDR1 is SGHDT, CDR2 YYEEEE, per germline. CDR3 nucleotide sequence: TGTGCCAGCGAAAGACTTGTCGGCTTAGATACGCAGTATTTT. Amino acid sequence: CASERLVGLDTQYF.

The J gene is TRBJ2-3, the V gene TRBV4-1; a weak D match, TRBD2 (6 bases). The CDR3 is 15 residues long. Between the trimmed V and J ends, which lost 6 bases and 2 bases, there was a span of 15 bases. Germline V gives CDR1 MGHRA, CDR2 YSYEKL. The CDR3 spells CASRFGLLNTDTQYF. CDR3 in DNA: TGCGCCAGCAGGTTCGGACTACTTAACACAGATACGCAGTATTTT.